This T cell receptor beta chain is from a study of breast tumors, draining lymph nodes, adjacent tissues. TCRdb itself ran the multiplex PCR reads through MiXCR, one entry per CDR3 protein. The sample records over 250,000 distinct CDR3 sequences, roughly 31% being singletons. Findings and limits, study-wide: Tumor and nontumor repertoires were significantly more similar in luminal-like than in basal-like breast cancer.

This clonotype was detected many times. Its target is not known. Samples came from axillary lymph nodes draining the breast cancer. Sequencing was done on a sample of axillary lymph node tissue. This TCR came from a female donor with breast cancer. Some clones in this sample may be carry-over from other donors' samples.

CDR3 nucleotide sequence: TGTGCCAGCGGCTACAGGAGCACAGATACGCAGTATTTT. Its protein is CASGYRSTDTQYF. The chain employs TRBV6-5 and TRBJ2-3; D possibly corresponds to TRBD1 (5 bases). CDR3 length equals 13 residues. The ends were cut back, 8 bases at V and 0 bases at J, with 9 bases in the middle. Germline V lookup: CDR1 MNHEY, CDR2 SVGAGI.